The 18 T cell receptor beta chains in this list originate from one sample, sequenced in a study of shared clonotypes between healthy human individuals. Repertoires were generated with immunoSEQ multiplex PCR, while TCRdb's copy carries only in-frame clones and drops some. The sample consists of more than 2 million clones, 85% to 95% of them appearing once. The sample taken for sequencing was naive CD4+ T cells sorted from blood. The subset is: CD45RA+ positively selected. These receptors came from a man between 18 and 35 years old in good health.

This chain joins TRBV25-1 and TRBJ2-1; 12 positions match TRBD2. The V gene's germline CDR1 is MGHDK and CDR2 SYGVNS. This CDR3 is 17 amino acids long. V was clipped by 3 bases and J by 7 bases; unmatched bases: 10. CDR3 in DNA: TGTGCCAGCAGTGAGGGATCGACTAGCGGGGGAGTAAATGAGCAGTTCTTC. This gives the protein CASSEGSTSGGVNEQFF.

CDR3 in amino acids: CASSDPTMNTEAFF. In nucleotides, the CDR3 is TGTGCCAGCAGTGATCCCACAATGAACACTGAAGCTTTCTTT. The genes are TRBV6-1 and TRBJ1-1, with D unresolved. The germline gives CDR1 MNHNS, CDR2 SASEGT. Trimming left V 3 bases short and J 0 bases short, with 8 bases between. The CDR3 is 14 residues long.

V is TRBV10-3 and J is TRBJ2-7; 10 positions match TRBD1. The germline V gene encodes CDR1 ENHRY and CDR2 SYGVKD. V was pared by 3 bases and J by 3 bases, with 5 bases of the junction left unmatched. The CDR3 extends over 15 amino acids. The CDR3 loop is CAISEDRTGGYEQYF. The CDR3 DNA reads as TGTGCCATCAGTGAAGACAGGACAGGGGGCTACGAGCAGTACTTC.

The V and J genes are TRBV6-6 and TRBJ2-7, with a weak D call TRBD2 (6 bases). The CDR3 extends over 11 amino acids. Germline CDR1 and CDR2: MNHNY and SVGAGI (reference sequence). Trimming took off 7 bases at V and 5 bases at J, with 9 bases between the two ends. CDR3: CASTWRDEQYF. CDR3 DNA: TGTGCCAGCACTTGGAGGGACGAGCAGTACTTC.

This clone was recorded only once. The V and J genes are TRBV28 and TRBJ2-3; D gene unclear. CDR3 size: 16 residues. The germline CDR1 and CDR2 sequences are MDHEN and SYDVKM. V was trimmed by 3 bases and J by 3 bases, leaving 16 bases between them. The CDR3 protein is CASSLTSLGKTDTQYF. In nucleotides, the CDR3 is TGTGCCAGCAGTTTGACTTCCCTGGGGAAGACAGATACGCAGTATTTT.

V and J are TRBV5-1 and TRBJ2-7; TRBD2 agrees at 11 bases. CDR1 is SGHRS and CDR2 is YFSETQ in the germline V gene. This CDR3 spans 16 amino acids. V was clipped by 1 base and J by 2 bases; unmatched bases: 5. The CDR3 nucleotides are TGCGCCAGCAGCTTGACTAGCGGGAGTTGGACCTACGAGCAGTACTTC. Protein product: CASSLTSGSWTYEQYF.

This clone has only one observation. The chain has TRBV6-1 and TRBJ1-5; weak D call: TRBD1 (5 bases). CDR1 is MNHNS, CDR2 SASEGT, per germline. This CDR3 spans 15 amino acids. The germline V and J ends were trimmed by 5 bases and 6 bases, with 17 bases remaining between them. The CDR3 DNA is TGTGCCAGCAGTAAAACGGACATCGGCGGTCAGCCCCAGCATTTT. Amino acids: CASSKTDIGGQPQHF.

CDR3 residues: CASRPPLRGITDTQYF. The CDR3 region has the DNA TGTGCCAGCCGGCCTCCACTAAGGGGGATCACAGATACGCAGTATTTT. The chain employs TRBV7-9 and TRBJ2-3; tentatively, D is TRBD1 (6 bases). CDR1 and CDR2 (germline): SEHNR, FQNEAQ (reference sequence). CDR3 length: 16 amino acids. Trimming removed 8 bases at V and 2 bases at J, with 20 bases between.

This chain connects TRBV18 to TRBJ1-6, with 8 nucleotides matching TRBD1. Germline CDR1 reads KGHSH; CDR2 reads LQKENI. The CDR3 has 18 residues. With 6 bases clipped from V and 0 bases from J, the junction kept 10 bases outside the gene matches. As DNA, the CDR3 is TGTGCCAGCTCGCCGACAGGGGTGGCGGACTCCTATAATTCACCCCTCCACTTT. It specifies CASSPTGVADSYNSPLHF.

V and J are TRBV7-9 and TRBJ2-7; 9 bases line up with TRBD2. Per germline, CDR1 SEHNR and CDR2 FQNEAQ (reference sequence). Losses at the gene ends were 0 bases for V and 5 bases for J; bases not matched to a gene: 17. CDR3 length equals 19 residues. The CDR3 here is CASSLAGVQGSGSQNEQYF. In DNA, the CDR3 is TGTGCCAGCAGCTTAGCGGGGGTGCAGGGTAGCGGGAGTCAAAACGAGCAGTACTTC.

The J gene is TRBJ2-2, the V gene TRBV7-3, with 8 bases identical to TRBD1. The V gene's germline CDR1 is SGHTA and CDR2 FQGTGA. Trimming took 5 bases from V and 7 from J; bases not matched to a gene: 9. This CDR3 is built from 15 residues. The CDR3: CASSPGQGEGGELFF. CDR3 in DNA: TGTGCCAGCAGCCCTGGACAGGGTGAGGGCGGGGAGCTGTTTTTT.

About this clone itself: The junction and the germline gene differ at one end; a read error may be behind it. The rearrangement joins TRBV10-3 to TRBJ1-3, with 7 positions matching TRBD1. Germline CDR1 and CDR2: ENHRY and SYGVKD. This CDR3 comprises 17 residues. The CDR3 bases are TGTGCCAGCAGTACCGGGACAGTAAAGTTTTCTGGAAACACCATATATTTT. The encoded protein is CASSTGTVKFSGNTIYF.

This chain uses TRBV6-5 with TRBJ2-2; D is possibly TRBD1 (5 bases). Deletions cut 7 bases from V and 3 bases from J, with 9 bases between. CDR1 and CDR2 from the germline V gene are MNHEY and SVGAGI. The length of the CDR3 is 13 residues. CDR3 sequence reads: CASTSRDTGELFF. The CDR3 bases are TGTGCCAGCACTTCCAGGGACACCGGGGAGCTGTTTTTT.

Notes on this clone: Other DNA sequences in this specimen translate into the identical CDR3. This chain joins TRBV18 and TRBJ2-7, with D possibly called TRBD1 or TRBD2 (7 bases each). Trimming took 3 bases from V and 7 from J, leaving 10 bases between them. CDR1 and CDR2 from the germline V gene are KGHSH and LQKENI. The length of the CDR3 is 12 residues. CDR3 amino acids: CASSPRGGEQYF. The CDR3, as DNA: TGTGCCAGCTCACCCAGGGGGGGAGAGCAGTACTTC.

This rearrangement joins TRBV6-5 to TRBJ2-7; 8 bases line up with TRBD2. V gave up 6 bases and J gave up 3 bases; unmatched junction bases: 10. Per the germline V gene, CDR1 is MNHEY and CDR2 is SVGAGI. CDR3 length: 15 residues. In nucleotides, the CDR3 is TGTGCCAGCAGACAGGGAGCGGGAGAGAACTACGAGCAGTACTTC. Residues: CASRQGAGENYEQYF.

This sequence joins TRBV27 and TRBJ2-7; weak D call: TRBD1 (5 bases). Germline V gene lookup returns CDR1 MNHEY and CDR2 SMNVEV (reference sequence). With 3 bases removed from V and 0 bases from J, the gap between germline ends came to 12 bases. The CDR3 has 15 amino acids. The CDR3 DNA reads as TGTGCCAGCAGTTTCAGGGAAGGGGCCTCCTACGAGCAGTACTTC. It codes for CASSFREGASYEQYF.

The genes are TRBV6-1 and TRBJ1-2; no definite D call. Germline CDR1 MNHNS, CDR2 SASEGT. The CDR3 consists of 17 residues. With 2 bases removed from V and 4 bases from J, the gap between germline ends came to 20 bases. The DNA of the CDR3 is TGTGCCAGCAGTGAATTATCGGTTGGGCCGACCCCCTATGGCTACACCTTC. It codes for CASSELSVGPTPYGYTF.

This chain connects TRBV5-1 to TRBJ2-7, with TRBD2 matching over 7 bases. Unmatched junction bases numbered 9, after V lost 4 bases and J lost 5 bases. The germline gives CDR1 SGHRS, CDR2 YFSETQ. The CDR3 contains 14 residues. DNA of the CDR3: TGCGCCAGCAGCCCCCGGGGGGTGGAAAACGAGCAGTACTTC. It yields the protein CASSPRGVENEQYF.